These 2 T cell receptor beta chains were sequenced from one sample in a study of cytomegalovirus exposure and HLA in healthy donors. With 60 Vbeta and 13 Jbeta primers, the PCR was carried out. The protocol was immunoSEQ multiplex PCR, while the TCRdb copy is restricted to in-frame clones and leaves out a portion. Among roughly 300,000 clones listed, 75% to 90% were seen once. Input material: PBMCs. The receptors come from a man aged 40-49 years in good health and CMV-seropositive.

V gene TRBV28 combines with J gene TRBJ1-4; D remains ambiguous. Germline V gene sequence: CDR1 MDHEN, CDR2 SYDVKM. V lost 5 bases and J 4 bases, leaving 8 bases between the germline ends. The CDR3 is 13 residues long. For the CDR3, the DNA is TGTGCCAGCAGTATGAGGATTAATGAAAAACTGTTTTTT. Protein product: CASSMRINEKLFF.

V usage is TRBV4-3 and J usage is TRBJ2-1, with D possibly matching TRBD2 (6 bases). The germline V gene has CDR1 LGHNA and CDR2 YSLEER. Trimming shortened V by 2 bases and J by 0 bases, and 11 bases separated the two germline ends. There are 16 residues in the CDR3. The CDR3 loop is CASSQPAEGSYNEQFF. The CDR3 bases are TGCGCCAGCAGCCAACCAGCGGAGGGCTCCTACAATGAGCAGTTCTTC.